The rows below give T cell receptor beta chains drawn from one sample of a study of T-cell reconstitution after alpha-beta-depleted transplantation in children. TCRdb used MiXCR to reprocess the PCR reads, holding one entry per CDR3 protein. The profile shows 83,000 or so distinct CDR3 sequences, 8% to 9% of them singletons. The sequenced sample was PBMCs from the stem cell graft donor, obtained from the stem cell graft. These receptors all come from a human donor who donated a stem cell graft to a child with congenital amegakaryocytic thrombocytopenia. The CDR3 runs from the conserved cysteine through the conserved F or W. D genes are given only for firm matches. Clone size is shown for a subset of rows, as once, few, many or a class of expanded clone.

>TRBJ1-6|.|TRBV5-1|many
TGCGCCAGCAGCGAGGGGGAGTCACCCCTCCACTTT
CASSEGESPLHF
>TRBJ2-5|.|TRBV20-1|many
TGCAGTGCCGGACAGTCACGAGAGACCCAGTACTTC
CSAGQSRETQYF
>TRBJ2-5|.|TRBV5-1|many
TGCGCCAGCAGCACTACTATTACCCAAGAGACCCAGTACTTC
CASSTTITQETQYF
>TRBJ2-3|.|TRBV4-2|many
TGTGCCAGCAGCCAAGAATGGACTTCCACAGATACGCAGTATTTT
CASSQEWTSTDTQYF
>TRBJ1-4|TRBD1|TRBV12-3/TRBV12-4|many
TGTGCCAGCAGAGAGACAGGGGGAGGGGACACTAATGAAAAACTGTTTTTT
CASRETGGGDTNEKLFF
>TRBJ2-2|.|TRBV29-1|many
TGCAGCGTTGCGAGGGACCCGAACACCGGGGAGCTGTTTTTT
CSVARDPNTGELFF
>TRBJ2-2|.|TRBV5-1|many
TGCGCCAGCATAGGGGGACCCGGCACCGGGGAGCTGTTTTTT
CASIGGPGTGELFF
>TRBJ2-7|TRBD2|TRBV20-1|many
TGCAGTGCTACCCGGACTAGCTACGAGCAGTACTTC
CSATRTSYEQYF
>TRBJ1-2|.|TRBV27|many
TGTGCCAGCAGTCTCGGATCGACAGGAGGCTACACCTTC
CASSLGSTGGYTF
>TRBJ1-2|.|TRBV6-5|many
TGTGCCAGCAGTTACACGACAGGCACAAACTATGGCTACACCTTC
CASSYTTGTNYGYTF
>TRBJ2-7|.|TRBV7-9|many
TGTGCCAGCAGCTTATCTCGGGAGCAGTACTTC
CASSLSREQYF
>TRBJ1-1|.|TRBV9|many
TGTGCCAGCAGCCTACTGTCAGAGGCTGAAGCTTTCTTT
CASSLLSEAEAFF
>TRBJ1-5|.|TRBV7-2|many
TGTGCCAGCAGCTTAGAACAGGGAAGACAGCCCCAGCATTTT
CASSLEQGRQPQHF
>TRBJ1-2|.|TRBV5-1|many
TGCGCCAGCAGCTCTGGAGGCGGCGCGAACTATGGCTACACCTTC
CASSSGGGANYGYTF
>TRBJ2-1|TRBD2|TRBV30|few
TGTGCCTGGAGTGTCCTACCGGGACTATCGGGGAATGAGCAGTTCTTC
CAWSVLPGLSGNEQFF
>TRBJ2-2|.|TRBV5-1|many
TGCGCCAGCAGCTTACAGTTTACGAACACCGGGGAGCTGTTTTTT
CASSLQFTNTGELFF
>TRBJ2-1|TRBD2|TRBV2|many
TGTGCCAGCAGTTTGAGCGGGGGGCCATTCTTC
CASSLSGGPFF
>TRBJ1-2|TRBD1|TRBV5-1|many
TGCGCCAGCAGCTTGGGGACAGGGGCTAACTATGGCTACACCTTC
CASSLGTGANYGYTF
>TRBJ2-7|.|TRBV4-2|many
TGTGCCAGCAGCCAAGAGGGGACGGTTCTCTACGAGCAGTACTTC
CASSQEGTVLYEQYF
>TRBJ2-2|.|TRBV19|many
TGTGCCAGTAGTATAGGGGGTGATGATAACACCGGGGAGCTGTTTTTT
CASSIGGDDNTGELFF
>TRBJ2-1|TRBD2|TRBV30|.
TGTGCCTGGAGTGGGACCGGGACTAGCGGGGGGATGGAGCAGTTCTTC
CAWSGTGTSGGMEQFF
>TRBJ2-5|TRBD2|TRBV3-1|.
TGTGCCAGCAGCCCTCTCCGGGGGGTAGCGCGAGAGACCCAGTACTTC
CASSPLRGVARETQYF
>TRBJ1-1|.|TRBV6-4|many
TGTGCCAGCAGTGACCGGCCTGGGGGCACTGAAGCTTTCTTT
CASSDRPGGTEAFF
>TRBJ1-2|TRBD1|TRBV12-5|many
TGTGCTAGTGGTTTGGTATCTGGGACAGAACTCTATGGCTACACCTTC
CASGLVSGTELYGYTF
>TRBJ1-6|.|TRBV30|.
TGTGCCTGGAGTCTTAAGTTCGGACAGAGAAATTCACCCCTCCACTTT
CAWSLKFGQRNSPLHF
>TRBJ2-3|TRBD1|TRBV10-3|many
TGTGCCATCAGTGAAGGGGACAGGGGAGGGGGTACGCAGTATTTT
CAISEGDRGGGTQYF
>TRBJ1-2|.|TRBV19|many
TGTGCCAGTAGGACCCAAGACAGATCTAGTGGCTACACCTTC
CASRTQDRSSGYTF
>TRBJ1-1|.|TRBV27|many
TGTGCCAGCAGCCCTAAACAAGGTGGCGGGGAAATGAACACTGAAGCTTTCTTT
CASSPKQGGGEMNTEAFF
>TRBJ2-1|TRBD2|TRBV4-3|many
TGCGCCAGCAGCCAAGATCCAGCGGGAGTCCATCACGAGCAGTTCTTC
CASSQDPAGVHHEQFF
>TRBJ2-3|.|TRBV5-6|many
TGTGCCAGCAGCTTGGTAGGGTGGACAGATACGCAGTATTTT
CASSLVGWTDTQYF
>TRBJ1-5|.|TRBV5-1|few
TGCGCCAGCAGCGAAGGGCCGGCGGGCAATCAGCCCCAGCATTTT
CASSEGPAGNQPQHF
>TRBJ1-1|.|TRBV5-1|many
TGCGCCAGCAGCTTAGTTCCGGGACCGAACACTGAAGCTTTCTTT
CASSLVPGPNTEAFF
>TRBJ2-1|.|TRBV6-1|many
TGTGCCAGCAGTGCTTATAATAATGAGCAGTTCTTC
CASSAYNNEQFF
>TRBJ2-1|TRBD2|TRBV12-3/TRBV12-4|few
TGTGCCAGCACATCCGGGACTAGTATACAAAGTGAGCAGTTCTTC
CASTSGTSIQSEQFF
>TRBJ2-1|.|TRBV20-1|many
TGCAGTGCTAGAGTCCCTAGCTACAATGAGCAGTTCTTC
CSARVPSYNEQFF
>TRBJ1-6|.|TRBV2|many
TGTGCCAGCAGTGAAGCGCTCCCGGACAGCGATTCACCCCTCCACTTT
CASSEALPDSDSPLHF
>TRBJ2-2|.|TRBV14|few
TGTGCCAGCAGCCTTGTGGTCGGGGGGCTGTTTTTT
CASSLVVGGLFF
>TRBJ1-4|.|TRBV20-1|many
TGCAGTGCCCTCAGTCGGGGTGACGAAAAACTGTTTTTT
CSALSRGDEKLFF
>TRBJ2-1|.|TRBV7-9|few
TGTGCCAGCAGCCCGCGCTTATCCTCCTACAATGAGCAGTTCTTC
CASSPRLSSYNEQFF
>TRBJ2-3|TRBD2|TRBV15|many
TGTGCCACCAGCCAACTAGCGGGCACAGATACGCAGTATTTT
CATSQLAGTDTQYF
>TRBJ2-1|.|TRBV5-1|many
TGCGCCAGCAGCCCTGGGACAGCGGGGCTCTCCTACAATGAGCAGTTCTTC
CASSPGTAGLSYNEQFF
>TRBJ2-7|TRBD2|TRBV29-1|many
TGCAGCGTTCCGGGACTAGCGGGGTCTGAGCAGTACTTC
CSVPGLAGSEQYF
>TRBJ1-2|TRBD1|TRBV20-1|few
TGCAGTGCTAGAGATACAGGGGGGAAATTTAACTATGGCTACACCTTC
CSARDTGGKFNYGYTF
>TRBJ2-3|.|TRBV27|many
TGTGCCAGCAGTTTCGCGGGCGGTGGGACAGATACGCAGTATTTT
CASSFAGGGTDTQYF
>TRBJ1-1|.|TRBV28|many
TGTGCCAGCAGTTTCCCTTACACTGAAGCTTTCTTT
CASSFPYTEAFF
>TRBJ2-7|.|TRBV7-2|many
TGTGCCAGCAGCCCCATCGGGGTCGAGCAGTACTTC
CASSPIGVEQYF
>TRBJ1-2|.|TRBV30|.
TGTGCCTGGAGTAAAAAACAGGCGTCCTATGGCTACACCTTC
CAWSKKQASYGYTF
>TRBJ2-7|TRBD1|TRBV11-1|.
TGTGCCAGCAGCTTAGGTTCTTGGGGCGCCGGACAGGGGTCCTACGAGCAGTACTTC
CASSLGSWGAGQGSYEQYF
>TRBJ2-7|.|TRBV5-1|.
TGCGCCAGCAGGCAAGGAGGGAGCCCCAACGAGCAGTACTTC
CASRQGGSPNEQYF
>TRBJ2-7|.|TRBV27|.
TGTGCCAGCAGTTTTCTGGCAGCTAGCTACGAGCAGTACTTC
CASSFLAASYEQYF